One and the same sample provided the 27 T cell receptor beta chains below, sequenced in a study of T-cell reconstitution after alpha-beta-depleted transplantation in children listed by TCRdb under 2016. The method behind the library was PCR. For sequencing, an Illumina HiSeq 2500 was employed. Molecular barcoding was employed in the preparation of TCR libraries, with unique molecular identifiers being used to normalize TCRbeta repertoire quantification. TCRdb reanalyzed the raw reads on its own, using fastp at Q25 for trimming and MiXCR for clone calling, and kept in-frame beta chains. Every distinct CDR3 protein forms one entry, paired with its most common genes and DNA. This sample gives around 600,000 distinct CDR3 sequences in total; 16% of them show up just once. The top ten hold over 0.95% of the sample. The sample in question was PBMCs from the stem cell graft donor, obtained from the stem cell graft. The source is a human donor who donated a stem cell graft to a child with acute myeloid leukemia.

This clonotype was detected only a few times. Written as DNA, the CDR3 is TGTGCCACCAGCAGGACCGGCGAGGTTTCACCCCTCCACTTT. Encoded protein: CATSRTGEVSPLHF. The rearrangement joins TRBV15 to TRBJ1-6; D not resolved. Per the germline V gene, CDR1 is LNHNV and CDR2 is YYDKDF (reference sequence). V lost 3 bases and J 9 bases, leaving 12 bases between the germline ends. The CDR3 runs to 14 residues.

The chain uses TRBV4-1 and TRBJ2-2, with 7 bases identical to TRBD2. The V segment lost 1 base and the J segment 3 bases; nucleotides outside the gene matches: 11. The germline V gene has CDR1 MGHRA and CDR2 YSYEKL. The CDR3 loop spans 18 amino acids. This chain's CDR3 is CASSQVEAGVADTGELFF. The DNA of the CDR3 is TGCGCCAGCAGCCAAGTGGAGGCGGGGGTTGCAGACACCGGGGAGCTGTTTTTT.

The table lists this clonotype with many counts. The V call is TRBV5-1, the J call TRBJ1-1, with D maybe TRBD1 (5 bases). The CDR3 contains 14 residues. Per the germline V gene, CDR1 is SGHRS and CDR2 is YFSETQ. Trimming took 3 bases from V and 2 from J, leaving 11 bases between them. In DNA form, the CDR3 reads TGCGCCAGCAGCTCAATGGGGCATAACACTGAAGCTTTCTTT. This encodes CASSSMGHNTEAFF.

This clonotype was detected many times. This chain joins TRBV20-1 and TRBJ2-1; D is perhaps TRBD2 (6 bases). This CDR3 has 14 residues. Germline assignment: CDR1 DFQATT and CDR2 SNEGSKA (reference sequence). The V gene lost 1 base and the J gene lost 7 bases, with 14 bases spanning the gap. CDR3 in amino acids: CSARAGGEGNEQFF. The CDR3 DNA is TGCAGTGCTAGAGCAGGCGGGGAAGGGAATGAGCAGTTCTTC.

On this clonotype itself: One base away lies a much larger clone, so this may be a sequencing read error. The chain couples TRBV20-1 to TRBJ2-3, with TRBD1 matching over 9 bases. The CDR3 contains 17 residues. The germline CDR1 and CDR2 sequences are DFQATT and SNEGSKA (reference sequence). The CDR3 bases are TGCTGTGCGCCTCTTATGAGACAGGGGGTTAGCACAGATACGCAGTATTTT. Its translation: CCAPLMRQGVSTDTQYF.

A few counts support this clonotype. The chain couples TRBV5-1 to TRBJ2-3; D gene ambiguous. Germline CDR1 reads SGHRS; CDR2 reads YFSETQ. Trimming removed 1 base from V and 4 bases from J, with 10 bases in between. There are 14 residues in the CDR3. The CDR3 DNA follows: TGCGCCAGCAGCTTGAACTATGTCTCAGATACGCAGTATTTT. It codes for CASSLNYVSDTQYF.

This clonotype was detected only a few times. The CDR3 DNA follows: TGCGCCAGCAGCACCCTAGCGGGGGGAACCCAAGAGACCCAGTACTTC. This encodes CASSTLAGGTQETQYF. This sequence joins TRBV5-1 and TRBJ2-5, with 11 positions matching TRBD2. The CDR3 is 16 residues long. Losses at the gene ends were 4 bases for V and 1 base for J; bases not matched to a gene: 6. The germline gives CDR1 SGHRS, CDR2 YFSETQ.

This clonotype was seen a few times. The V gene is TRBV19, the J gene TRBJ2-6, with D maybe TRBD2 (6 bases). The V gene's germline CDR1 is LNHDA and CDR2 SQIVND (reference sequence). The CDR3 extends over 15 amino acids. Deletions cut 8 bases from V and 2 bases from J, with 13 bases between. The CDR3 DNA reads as TGTGCCAGTGGGACTTGGGGTGCTGGGGCCAACGTCCTGACTTTC. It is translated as CASGTWGAGANVLTF.

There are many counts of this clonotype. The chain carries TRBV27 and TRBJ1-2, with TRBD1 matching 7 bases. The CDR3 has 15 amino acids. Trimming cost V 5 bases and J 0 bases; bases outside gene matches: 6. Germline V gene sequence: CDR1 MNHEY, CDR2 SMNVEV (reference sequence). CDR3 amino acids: CASSAAGTANYGYTF. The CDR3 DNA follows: TGTGCCAGCAGTGCCGCCGGGACAGCTAACTATGGCTACACCTTC.

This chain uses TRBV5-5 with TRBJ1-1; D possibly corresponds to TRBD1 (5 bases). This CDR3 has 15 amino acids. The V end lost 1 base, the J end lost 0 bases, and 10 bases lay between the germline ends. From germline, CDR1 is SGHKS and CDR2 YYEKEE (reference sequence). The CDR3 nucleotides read TGTGCCAGCAGCTTGATTCCGGACATGAACACTGAAGCTTTCTTT. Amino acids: CASSLIPDMNTEAFF.

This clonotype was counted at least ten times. CDR3 sequence: CASRDSNQPQHF. The CDR3 DNA reads TGTGCCAGCAGGGATAGCAATCAGCCCCAGCATTTT. This rearrangement joins TRBV6-6 to TRBJ1-5; D is uncertain. Germline CDR1 reads MNHNY; CDR2 reads SVGAGI (reference sequence). This CDR3 comprises 12 residues. With 6 bases removed from V and 0 bases from J, the gap between germline ends came to 3 bases.

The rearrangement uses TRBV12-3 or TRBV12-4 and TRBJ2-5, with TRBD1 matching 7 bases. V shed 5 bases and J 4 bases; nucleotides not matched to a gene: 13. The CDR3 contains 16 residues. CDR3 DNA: TGTGCCAGCAGTCCCCGCCAACAGGGGCCGAGAGAGACCCAGTACTTC. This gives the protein CASSPRQQGPRETQYF.

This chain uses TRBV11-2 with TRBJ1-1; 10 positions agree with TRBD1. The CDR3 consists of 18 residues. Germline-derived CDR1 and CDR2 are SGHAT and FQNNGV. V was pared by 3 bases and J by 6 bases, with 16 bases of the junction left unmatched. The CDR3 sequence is CASSLLTGTGVEGSEAFF. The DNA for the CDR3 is TGTGCCAGCAGCTTGCTCACCGGGACAGGGGTAGAAGGGTCTGAAGCTTTCTTT. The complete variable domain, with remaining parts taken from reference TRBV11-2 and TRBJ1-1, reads EAGVAQSPRYKIIEKRQSVAFWCNPISGHATLYWYQQILGQGPKLLIQFQNNGVVDDSQLPKDRFSAERLKGVDSTLKIQPAKLEDSAVYLCASSLLTGTGVEGSEAFFGQGTRLTVV.

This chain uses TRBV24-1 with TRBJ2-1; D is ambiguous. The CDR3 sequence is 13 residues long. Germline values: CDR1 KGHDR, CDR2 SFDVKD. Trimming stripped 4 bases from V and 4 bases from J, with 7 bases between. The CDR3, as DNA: TGTGCCACCAGTGAGTTACGTTACAATGAGCAGTTCTTC. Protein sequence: CATSELRYNEQFF.

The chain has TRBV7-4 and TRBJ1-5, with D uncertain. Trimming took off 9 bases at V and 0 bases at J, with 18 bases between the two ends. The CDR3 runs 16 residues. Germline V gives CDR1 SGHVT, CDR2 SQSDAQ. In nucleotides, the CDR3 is TGTGCCAGTTCCCGATGTTTTACTCTTAGCAATCAGCCCCAGCATTTT. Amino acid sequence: CASSRCFTLSNQPQHF. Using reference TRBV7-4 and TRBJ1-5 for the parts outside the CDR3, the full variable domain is GAGVSQSPRYKVAKRGRDVALRCDSISGHVTLYWYRQTLGQGSEVLTYSQSDAQRDKSGRPSGRFSAERPERSVSTLKIQRTEQGDSAVYLCASSRCFTLSNQPQHFGDGTRLSIL.

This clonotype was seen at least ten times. The CDR3 is CASSPRETGYGYTF. In nucleotides, the CDR3 is TGTGCCAGCAGTCCCCGCGAGACAGGGTATGGCTACACCTTC. V usage is TRBV12-3 or TRBV12-4 and J usage is TRBJ1-2; 7 nucleotides agree with TRBD1. The CDR3 is made up of 14 amino acids. The V gene end was trimmed by 5 bases and the J gene end by 5 bases; junction bases not matched to a gene: 8.

CDR3 sequence reads: CASSYSSTPTGELFF. The CDR3 DNA is TGTGCCAGCAGTTACTCGTCGACCCCCACCGGGGAGCTGTTTTTT. This chain joins TRBV6-5 and TRBJ2-2; D uncertain. V was clipped by 0 bases and J by 4 bases, with 9 bases between them. This CDR3 is 15 amino acids long. The germline gives CDR1 MNHEY, CDR2 SVGAGI.

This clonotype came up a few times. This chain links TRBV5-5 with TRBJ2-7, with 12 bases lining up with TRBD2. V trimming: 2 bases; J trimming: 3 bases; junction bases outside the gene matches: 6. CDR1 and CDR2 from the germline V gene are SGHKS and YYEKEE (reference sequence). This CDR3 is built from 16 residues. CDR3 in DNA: TGTGCCAGCAGCTTAGGTCTAGCGGGGGGGATCTACGAGCAGTACGTC. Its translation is CASSLGLAGGIYEQYV.

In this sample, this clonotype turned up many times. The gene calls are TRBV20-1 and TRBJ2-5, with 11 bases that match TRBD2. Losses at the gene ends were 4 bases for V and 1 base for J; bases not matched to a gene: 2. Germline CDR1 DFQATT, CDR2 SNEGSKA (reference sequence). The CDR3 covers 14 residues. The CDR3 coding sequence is TGCAGTGCTATAGCGGGGGGGGTCCAAGAGACCCAGTACTTC. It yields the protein CSAIAGGVQETQYF.

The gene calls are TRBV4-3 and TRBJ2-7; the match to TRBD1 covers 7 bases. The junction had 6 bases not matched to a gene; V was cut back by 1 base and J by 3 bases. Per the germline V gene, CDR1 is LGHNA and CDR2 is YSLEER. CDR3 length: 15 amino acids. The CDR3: CASSQGATGNYEQYF. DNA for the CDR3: TGCGCCAGCAGCCAAGGTGCGACAGGGAACTACGAGCAGTACTTC.

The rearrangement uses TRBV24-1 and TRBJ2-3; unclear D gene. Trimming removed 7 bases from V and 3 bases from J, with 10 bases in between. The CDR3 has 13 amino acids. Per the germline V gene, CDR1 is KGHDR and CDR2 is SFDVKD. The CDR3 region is CATSNRRTDTQYF. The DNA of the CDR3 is TGTGCCACCAGCAACCGACGAACAGATACGCAGTATTTT.

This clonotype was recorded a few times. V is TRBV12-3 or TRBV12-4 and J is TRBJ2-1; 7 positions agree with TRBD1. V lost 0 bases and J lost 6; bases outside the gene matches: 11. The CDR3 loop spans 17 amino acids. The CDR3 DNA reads TGTGCCAGCAGTTTAGCTCTCGACAGGGTGATATTCAATGAGCAGTTCTTC. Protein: CASSLALDRVIFNEQFF.

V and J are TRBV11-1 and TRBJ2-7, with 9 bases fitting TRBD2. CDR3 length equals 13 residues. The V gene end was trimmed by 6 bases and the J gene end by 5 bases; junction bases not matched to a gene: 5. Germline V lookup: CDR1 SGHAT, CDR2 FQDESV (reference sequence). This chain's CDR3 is CASSQRTSDEQYV. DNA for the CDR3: TGTGCCAGCAGTCAAAGGACTAGCGACGAGCAGTACGTC.

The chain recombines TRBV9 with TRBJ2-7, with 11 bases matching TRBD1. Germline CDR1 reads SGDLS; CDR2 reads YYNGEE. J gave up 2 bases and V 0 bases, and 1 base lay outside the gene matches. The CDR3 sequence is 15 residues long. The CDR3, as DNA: TGTGCCAGCAGCGTAGGGGGACAGGGGGCCTACGAGCAGTACTTC. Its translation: CASSVGGQGAYEQYF.

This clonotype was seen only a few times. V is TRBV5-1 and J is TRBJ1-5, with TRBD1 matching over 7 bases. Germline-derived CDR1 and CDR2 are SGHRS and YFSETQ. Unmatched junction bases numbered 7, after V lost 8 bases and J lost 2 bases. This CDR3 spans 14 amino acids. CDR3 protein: CASRQGEGNQPQHF. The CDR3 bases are TGCGCCAGTAGACAGGGCGAGGGCAATCAGCCCCAGCATTTT.

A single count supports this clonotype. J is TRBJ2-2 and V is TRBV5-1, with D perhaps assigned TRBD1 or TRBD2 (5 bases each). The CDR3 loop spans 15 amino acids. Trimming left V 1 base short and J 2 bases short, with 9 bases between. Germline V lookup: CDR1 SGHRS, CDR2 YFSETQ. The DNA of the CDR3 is TGCGCCAGCAGCTTGCCGGGACCCAACACCGGGGAGCTGTTTTTT. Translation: CASSLPGPNTGELFF.

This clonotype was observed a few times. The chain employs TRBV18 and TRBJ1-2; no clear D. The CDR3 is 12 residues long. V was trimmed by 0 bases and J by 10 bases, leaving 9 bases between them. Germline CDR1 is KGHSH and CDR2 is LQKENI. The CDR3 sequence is CASSPPIGNYTF. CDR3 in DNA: TGTGCCAGCTCACCACCAATTGGGAACTACACCTTC.